A selection of T cell receptor beta chains follows, all from one sample in a study of cytotoxic CD8 clonotypes in ibrutinib-treated CLL. The repertoire was sequenced with immunoSEQ multiplex PCR; TCRdb's copy has only in-frame clones and lacks some. The data hold tens of thousands of clones, with roughly three quarters observed a single time. This material consisted of PBMCs, taken after 12 months of ibrutinib treatment. The receptors here all came from a human donor with chronic lymphocytic leukemia. Each CDR3 is given with its conserved first and last residue. Each record gives: D gene, V gene, clone size, J gene, CDR3 length, CDR3 protein, CDR3 DNA. D genes are given only for firm matches. Only part of the rows carry a size: once, few, many, or a class if the clone is expanded.

>NA|TRBV6-4|NA|TRBJ1-1|14
CASSGDSGDTEAFF
TGTGCCAGCAGCGGGGACTCCGGGGACACTGAAGCTTTCTTT
>NA|TRBV30|NA|TRBJ1-1|13
CAWSERSGTEAFF
TGTGCCTGGAGTGAGAGGAGCGGGACTGAAGCTTTCTTT
>NA|TRBV14|NA|TRBJ1-2|15
CASSQAGAEGHGYTF
TGTGCCAGCAGCCAAGCTGGGGCTGAAGGCCATGGCTACACCTTC
>TRBD2|TRBV6-4|NA|TRBJ2-3|13
CASSDSSGTAQYF
TGTGCCAGCAGTGACTCCAGCGGGACGGCGCAGTATTTT
>NA|TRBV7-6|NA|TRBJ2-5|14
CASSRRQYGETQYF
TGTGCCAGCAGCCGTAGACAGTATGGGGAGACCCAGTACTTC
>TRBD1|TRBV4-3|NA|TRBJ2-7|15
CASSRTTGSFDEQYF
TGCGCCAGCAGCCGAACGACAGGGAGTTTCGACGAGCAGTACTTC
>TRBD1|TRBV7-4|NA|TRBJ1-3|20
CASSLEETGETHTSGNTIYF
TGTGCCAGCAGCTTAGAGGAGACAGGGGAGACCCATACCTCTGGAAACACCATATATTTT
>NA|TRBV11-2|NA|TRBJ1-2|16
CASSPSWLPQDYGYTF
TGTGCCAGCAGCCCATCCTGGCTCCCCCAGGACTATGGCTACACCTTC
>TRBD1|TRBV19|NA|TRBJ2-6|14
CASRDRVGANVLTF
TGTGCCAGTAGGGACAGGGTAGGGGCCAACGTCCTGACTTTC
>NA|TRBV4-1|NA|TRBJ1-1|14
CASSQEFRGIEAFF
TGCGCCAGCAGCCAAGAGTTCAGGGGAATTGAAGCTTTCTTT
>NA|TRBV9|NA|TRBJ1-1|12
CASRGDGAEAFF
TGTGCCAGCAGGGGGGATGGAGCTGAAGCTTTCTTT
>TRBD2|TRBV5-4|NA|TRBJ2-7|15
CASSPETSGTYEQYF
TGTGCCAGCAGCCCGGAGACTAGCGGAACCTACGAGCAGTACTTC
>NA|TRBV7-8|NA|TRBJ1-1|20
CASSLAVRGQSGVMNTEAFF
TGTGCCAGCAGCTTAGCAGTTCGGGGGCAGTCTGGGGTAATGAACACTGAAGCTTTCTTT
>NA|TRBV6-5|NA|TRBJ1-1|16
CASSFPPGGLNTEAFF
TGTGCCAGCAGTTTCCCCCCCGGAGGCTTGAACACTGAAGCTTTCTTT
>TRBD2|TRBV2|NA|TRBJ2-1|15
CASSLLAGKGNEQFF
TGTGCCAGCAGCTTACTAGCGGGAAAAGGCAATGAGCAGTTCTTC
>NA|TRBV4-3|NA|TRBJ1-5|15
CASSQDGNSNQPQHF
TGCGCCAGCAGCCAAGACGGCAATAGCAATCAGCCCCAGCATTTT
>TRBD2|TRBV7-3|NA|TRBJ2-1|15
CASSPTSGPYNEQFF
TGTGCCAGCAGCCCGACTAGCGGCCCATACAATGAGCAGTTCTTC
>NA|TRBV6-1|NA|TRBJ2-7|15
CASSEPGQGWYEQYF
TGTGCCAGCAGTGAACCTGGGCAGGGGTGGTACGAGCAGTACTTC
>NA|TRBV7-9|few|TRBJ2-1|14
CASSPQLGGGEQFF
TGTGCCAGCAGCCCCCAGCTTGGGGGTGGGGAGCAGTTCTTC
>NA|TRBV7-6|NA|TRBJ2-7|13
CASSLARIDEQYF
TGTGCCAGCAGCTTAGCTAGGATAGACGAGCAGTACTTC
>NA|TRBV6-1|few|TRBJ2-7|13
CASSGNVQYEQYF
TGTGCCAGCAGTGGGAACGTGCAGTACGAGCAGTACTTC
>NA|TRBV6-6|NA|TRBJ2-7|13
CASMRGFRYEQYF
TGTGCCAGCATGAGGGGGTTTCGCTACGAGCAGTACTTC
>TRBD1|TRBV27|NA|TRBJ1-1|14
CASSLLTGGSEAFF
TGTGCCAGCAGTCTCTTGACAGGGGGCTCTGAAGCTTTCTTT
>NA|TRBV5-1|NA|TRBJ1-1|15
CASSAGPTPNTEAFF
TGCGCCAGCAGCGCGGGCCCGACACCGAACACTGAAGCTTTCTTT
>NA|TRBV5-6|NA|TRBJ1-1|14
CASSRRRSLVEAFF
TGTGCCAGCAGCAGGCGTAGGAGTCTAGTTGAAGCTTTCTTT